This T cell receptor beta chain is drawn from a study of T-cell reconstitution after alpha-beta-depleted transplantation in children. Study observations and caveats: By about two months after transplant, alpha-beta T cells reportedly arose from several hundred graft clones that had expanded. Several patients had high TCRbeta diversity at day 60; it came from surviving recipient T cells and thymic progenitors. T-cell numbers and diversity one year post-transplant derived largely from freshly generated T cells.

Of note for this clonotype: As yet, its antigen is unknown.

The V end lost 5 bases, the J end lost 3 bases, and 11 bases lay between the germline ends. Germline lookup yields CDR1 MNHEY and CDR2 SMNVEV (reference sequence). The CDR3 covers 14 residues. Unique molecular identifiers were used to barcode this TCRbeta library. Each CDR3 protein gets one entry after TCRdb re-called the PCR reads with MiXCR. The repertoire includes fewer than 750,000 distinct CDR3 sequences, roughly 23% of them detected once, and about 14% sits in the top ten. The starting material was PBMCs, mostly from graft donor cells, obtained 360 days after TCRalphabeta/CD19-depleted stem cell transplant. This clonotype was sampled from a boy under two years old who had a stem cell transplant for acute myeloid leukemia, so the T cells may come from the graft donor. The V gene is TRBV27, the J gene TRBJ2-4; D perhaps matches TRBD2 (5 bases). CDR3: CASSVNGDKNIQYF. Written as DNA, the CDR3 is TGTGCCAGCAGTGTAAACGGGGACAAAAACATTCAGTACTTC.